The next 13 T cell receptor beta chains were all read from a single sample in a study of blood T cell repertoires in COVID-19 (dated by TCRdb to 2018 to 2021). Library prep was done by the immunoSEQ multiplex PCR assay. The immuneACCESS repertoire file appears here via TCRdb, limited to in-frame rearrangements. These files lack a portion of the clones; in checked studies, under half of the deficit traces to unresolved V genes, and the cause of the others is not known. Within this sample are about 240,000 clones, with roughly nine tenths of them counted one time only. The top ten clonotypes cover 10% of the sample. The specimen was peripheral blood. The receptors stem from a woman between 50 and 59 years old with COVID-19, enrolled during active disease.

The CDR3 DNA reads as TGTGCCACCAGTGATTACGGGGGGGAGGGGGAGACCCAGTACTTC. It specifies CATSDYGGEGETQYF. This chain joins TRBV24-1 and TRBJ2-5; 8 bases line up with TRBD2. Per the germline V gene, CDR1 is KGHDR and CDR2 is SFDVKD. The trim removed 2 bases at V and 5 bases at J, leaving 6 bases unmatched. The CDR3 is 15 amino acids.

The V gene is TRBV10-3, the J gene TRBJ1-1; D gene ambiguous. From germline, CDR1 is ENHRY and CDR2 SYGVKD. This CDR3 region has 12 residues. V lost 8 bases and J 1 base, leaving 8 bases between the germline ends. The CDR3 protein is CAIGPQNTEAFF. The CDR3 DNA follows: TGTGCCATCGGCCCGCAGAACACTGAAGCTTTCTTT.

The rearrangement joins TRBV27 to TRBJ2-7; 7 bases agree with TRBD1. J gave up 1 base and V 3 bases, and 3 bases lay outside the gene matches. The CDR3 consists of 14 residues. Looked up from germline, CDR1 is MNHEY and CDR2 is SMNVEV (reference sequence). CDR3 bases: TGTGCCAGCAGTTTGGGCAGGGGGTCCTACGAGCAGTACTTC. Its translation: CASSLGRGSYEQYF.

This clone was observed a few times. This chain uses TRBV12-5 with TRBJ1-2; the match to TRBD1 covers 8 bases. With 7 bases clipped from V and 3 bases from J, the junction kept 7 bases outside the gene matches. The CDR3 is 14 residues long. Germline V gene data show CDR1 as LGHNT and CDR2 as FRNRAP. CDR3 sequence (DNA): TGTGCTAGTGACCAAGACAGGGGAGACTATGGCTACACCTTC. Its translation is CASDQDRGDYGYTF.

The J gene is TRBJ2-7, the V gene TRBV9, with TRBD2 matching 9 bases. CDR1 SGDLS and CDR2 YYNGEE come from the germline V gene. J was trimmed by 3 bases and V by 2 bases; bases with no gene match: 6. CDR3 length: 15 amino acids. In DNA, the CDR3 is TGTGCCAGCAGCGTCGCTAGCGGGGAACACTACGAGCAGTACTTC. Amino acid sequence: CASSVASGEHYEQYF.

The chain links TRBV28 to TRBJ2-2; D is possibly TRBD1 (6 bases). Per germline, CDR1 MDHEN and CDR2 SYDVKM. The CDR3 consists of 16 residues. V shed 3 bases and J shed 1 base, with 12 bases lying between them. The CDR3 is CASSFRGHLNTGELFF. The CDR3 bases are TGTGCCAGCAGTTTCAGGGGACACCTGAACACCGGGGAGCTGTTTTTT.

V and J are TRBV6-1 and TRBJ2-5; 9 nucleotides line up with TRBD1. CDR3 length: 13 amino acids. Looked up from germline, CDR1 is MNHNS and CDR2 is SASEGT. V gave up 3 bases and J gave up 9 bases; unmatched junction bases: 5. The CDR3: CASSEGQGWPQYF. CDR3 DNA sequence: TGTGCCAGCAGTGAGGGACAGGGCTGGCCCCAGTACTTC.

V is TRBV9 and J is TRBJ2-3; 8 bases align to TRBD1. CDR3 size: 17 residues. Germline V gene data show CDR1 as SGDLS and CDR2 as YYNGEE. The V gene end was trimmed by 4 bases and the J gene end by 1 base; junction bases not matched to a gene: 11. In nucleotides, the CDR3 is TGTGCCAGCAGCCCGCGAAGCCCGGGACAGGGCACAGATACGCAGTATTTT. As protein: CASSPRSPGQGTDTQYF.

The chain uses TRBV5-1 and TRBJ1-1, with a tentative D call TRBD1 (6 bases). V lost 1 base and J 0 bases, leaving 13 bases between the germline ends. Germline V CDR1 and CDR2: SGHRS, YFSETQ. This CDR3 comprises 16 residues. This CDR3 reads CASSLMGAGLNTEAFF. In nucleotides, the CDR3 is TGCGCCAGCAGCTTGATGGGGGCCGGGTTGAACACTGAAGCTTTCTTT.

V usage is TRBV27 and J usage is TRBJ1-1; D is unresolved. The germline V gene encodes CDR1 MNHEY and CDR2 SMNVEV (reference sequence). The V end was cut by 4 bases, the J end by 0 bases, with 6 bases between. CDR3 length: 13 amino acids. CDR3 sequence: CASSSLLNTEAFF. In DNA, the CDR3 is TGTGCCAGCAGTTCCTTATTGAACACTGAAGCTTTCTTT.

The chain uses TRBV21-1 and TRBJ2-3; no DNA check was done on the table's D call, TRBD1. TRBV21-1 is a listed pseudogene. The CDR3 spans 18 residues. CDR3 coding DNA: TGTGCCAGCAGCAAACTAGTGAGACAGGGCGAGCACACAGATACGCAGTATTTT. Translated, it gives CASSKLVRQGEHTDTQYF.

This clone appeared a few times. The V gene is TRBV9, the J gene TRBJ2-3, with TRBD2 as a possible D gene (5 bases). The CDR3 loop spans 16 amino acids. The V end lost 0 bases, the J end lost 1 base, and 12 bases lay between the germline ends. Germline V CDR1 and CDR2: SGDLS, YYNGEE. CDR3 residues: CASSVGSSVGTDTQYF. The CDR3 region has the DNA TGTGCCAGCAGCGTAGGTAGTAGCGTCGGCACAGATACGCAGTATTTT.

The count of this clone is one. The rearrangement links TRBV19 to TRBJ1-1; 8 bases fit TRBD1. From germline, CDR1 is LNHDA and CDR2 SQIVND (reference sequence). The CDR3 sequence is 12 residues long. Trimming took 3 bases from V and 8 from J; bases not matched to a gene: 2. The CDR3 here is CASSMGTGEAFF. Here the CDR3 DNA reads TGTGCCAGTAGTATGGGGACAGGCGAAGCTTTCTTT.